The 19 T cell receptor beta chains below all came from one sample that was sequenced in a study of PD-L1 blockade in urothelial cancer. Time point in this sample: pretreatment peripheral blood. Assay used: immunoSEQ multiplex PCR; TCRdb lists only in-frame clones, some missing. The sample consists of 45,000 to 55,000 clones, about four fifths of them appearing once. The sequencing used PBMCs, collected around atezolizumab (anti-PD-L1) treatment. Every receptor here comes from a man aged 65 to 85 with urothelial cancer.

The chain couples TRBV5-1 to TRBJ2-6; tentative D call: TRBD1 (6 bases). The CDR3 has 17 amino acids. V gave up 0 bases and J gave up 0 bases, with 10 bases separating them. Germline lookup yields CDR1 SGHRS and CDR2 YFSETQ. The CDR3 DNA reads TGCGCCAGCAGCTTGGCGGGACACCTCTCTGGGGCCAACGTCCTGACTTTC. Translated: CASSLAGHLSGANVLTF.

This clone has a handful of counts. A junction boundary mismatches the germline segment, possibly from a read error. The rearrangement uses TRBV4-1 and TRBJ2-1, with D possibly TRBD2 on 5 matching bases. Germline V CDR1 and CDR2: MGHRA, YSYEKL. The CDR3 contains 15 residues. The CDR3 here is CASSQGPDLAGAGIF. CDR3 nucleotide sequence: TGCGCCAGCAGCCAAGGCCCCGATCTCGCGGGTGCTGGCATCTTC.

The chain carries TRBV11-2 and TRBJ2-2, with TRBD2 identical over 11 bases. The CDR3 spans 17 residues. With V trimmed by 1 base and J by 4 bases, 5 bases remained unmatched. Germline CDR1 and CDR2: SGHAT and FQNNGV. The CDR3 region has the DNA TGTGCCAGCAGCTTAGTGGCTAGCGGGAGGTTCACCGGGGAGCTGTTTTTT. Its translation: CASSLVASGRFTGELFF.

This clone came up a few times. The J gene is TRBJ1-1, the V gene TRBV7-9; 8 nucleotides align to TRBD1. The CDR3 sequence is 13 residues long. V was clipped by 5 bases and J by 8 bases; unmatched bases: 7. CDR1 is SEHNR, CDR2 FQNEAQ, per germline (reference sequence). Here the CDR3 DNA reads TGTGCCAGCAGCGTGAAGGACAGGGTAGAAGCTTTCTTT. It translates to CASSVKDRVEAFF.

The genes are TRBV30 and TRBJ1-1; weak D call: TRBD1 (5 bases). This CDR3 is built from 20 residues. Germline V gives CDR1 GTSNPN, CDR2 SVGIG (reference sequence). V gave up 4 bases and J gave up 0 bases, with 30 bases separating them. CDR3 region: CAWTETPRTLSPFMNTEAFF. The CDR3 bases are TGTGCCTGGACCGAAACCCCCAGGACACTTTCCCCCTTTATGAACACTGAAGCTTTCTTT.

This chain uses TRBV7-9 with TRBJ2-1, with D unresolved. V was clipped by 1 base and J by 0 bases, with 7 bases between them. Germline CDR1 is SEHNR and CDR2 is FQNEAQ (reference sequence). The CDR3 runs 15 residues. Here the CDR3 reads CASSLGSDSYNEQFF. The CDR3 DNA sequence: TGTGCCAGCAGCTTAGGCTCAGACTCCTACAATGAGCAGTTCTTC.

This clone was found a few times. Additional DNA sequences in this sample encode the identical CDR3. This chain connects TRBV5-4 to TRBJ2-7, with TRBD2 matching 12 bases. In germline, CDR1 is SGHNT, CDR2 YYREEE (reference sequence). This CDR3 region has 15 residues. The V gene end was trimmed by 3 bases and the J gene end by 2 bases; junction bases not matched to a gene: 3. CDR3 protein: CASSYTSGGTYEQYF. In DNA, the CDR3 is TGTGCCAGCAGCTACACTAGCGGGGGGACCTACGAGCAGTACTTC.

The gene calls are TRBV2 and TRBJ1-1; the match to TRBD1 covers 9 bases. CDR3 size: 12 residues. V lost 2 bases and J lost 12; bases outside the gene matches: 4. Germline CDR1 SNHLY, CDR2 FYNNEI. This CDR3 reads CASSERTGETFF. The CDR3 DNA reads TGTGCCAGCAGTGAAAGGACAGGGGAGACTTTCTTT.

The V call is TRBV30, the J call TRBJ2-7; 12 bases line up with TRBD1. Losses at the gene ends were 5 bases for V and 2 bases for J; bases not matched to a gene: 1. The CDR3 has 13 amino acids. Germline assignment: CDR1 GTSNPN and CDR2 SVGIG (reference sequence). The CDR3 DNA reads TGTGCCTGGCGGGACAGGGGGCCCTACGAGCAGTACTTC. Translating it yields CAWRDRGPYEQYF.

This clone was recorded only once. The genes are TRBV6-6 and TRBJ2-7, with D possibly matching TRBD1 (7 bases). The germline gives CDR1 MNHNY, CDR2 SVGAGI (reference sequence). Trimming stripped 2 bases from V and 1 base from J, with 12 bases between. The CDR3 totals 15 residues. Here the CDR3 reads CASSYAAGQSYEQYF. The DNA for the CDR3 is TGTGCCAGCAGTTACGCGGCGGGACAGTCCTACGAGCAGTACTTC.

The chain recombines TRBV4-1 with TRBJ2-2; the match to TRBD1 covers 7 bases. Germline V gene data show CDR1 as MGHRA and CDR2 as YSYEKL. This CDR3 is 17 amino acids long. Trimming removed 3 bases from V and 4 bases from J; junction bases left unmatched: 11. DNA of the CDR3: TGCGCCAGCAGCCATCCTCAGGGGGAATCGAGCACCGGGGAGCTGTTTTTT. The encoded protein is CASSHPQGESSTGELFF.

This clone was seen a handful of times. The V gene is TRBV7-9, the J gene TRBJ2-1; D is unresolved. V gave up 1 base and J gave up 0 bases, with 10 bases separating them. Germline CDR1 and CDR2: SEHNR and FQNEAQ (reference sequence). The CDR3 spans 16 residues. CDR3: CASSLVAAPSYNEQFF. CDR3 in DNA: TGTGCCAGCAGCTTAGTTGCTGCGCCCTCCTACAATGAGCAGTTCTTC.

This chain joins TRBV6-1 and TRBJ1-5; 7 bases match TRBD1. Germline V gives CDR1 MNHNS, CDR2 SASEGT. The CDR3 contains 13 residues. V was clipped by 7 bases and J by 7 bases; unmatched bases: 7. The CDR3 DNA reads as TGTGCCAGCACTGAGACAGGGAGACAGCCCCAGCATTTT. Translating gives CASTETGRQPQHF.

The chain employs TRBV4-2 and TRBJ2-5, with 13 bases fitting TRBD2. The CDR3 consists of 17 residues. V was clipped by 4 bases and J by 5 bases; unmatched bases: 10. Germline CDR1 LGHNA, CDR2 YNFKEQ. The CDR3 nucleotides are TGTGCCAGCAGCCGGACTAGCGGGAGTGGGGGGGAGGAGACCCAGTACTTC. Translating gives CASSRTSGSGGEETQYF.

The V call is TRBV19, the J call TRBJ2-7; D might be TRBD1 (6 bases). Trimming took off 6 bases at V and 2 bases at J, with 8 bases between the two ends. The CDR3 has 12 residues. CDR1 and CDR2 from the germline V gene are LNHDA and SQIVND (reference sequence). CDR3 nucleotide sequence: TGTGCCAGTAGGGCAGGGGCCTACGAGCAGTACTTC. Translated, it gives CASRAGAYEQYF.

The genes are TRBV18 and TRBJ1-5; 7 bases fit TRBD1. V was clipped by 5 bases and J by 5 bases; unmatched bases: 3. Germline V CDR1 and CDR2: KGHSH, LQKENI. The CDR3 has 13 residues. The CDR3 sequence is CASSGGTDQPQHF. As DNA, the CDR3 is TGTGCCAGCTCAGGAGGGACAGATCAGCCCCAGCATTTT.

This rearrangement joins TRBV29-1 to TRBJ2-3; TRBD1 aligns across 8 bases. The CDR3 runs 14 residues. The germline V gene has CDR1 SQVTM and CDR2 ANQGSEA. The V gene end was trimmed by 4 bases and the J gene end by 6 bases; junction bases not matched to a gene: 9. CDR3 sequence reads: CSVAPGQAVDTQYF. The CDR3 nucleotides are TGCAGCGTTGCCCCGGGACAGGCTGTCGATACGCAGTATTTT.

The chain combines TRBV6-5 with TRBJ1-5; D possibly corresponds to TRBD1 (6 bases). Deletions cut 8 bases from V and 5 bases from J, with 16 bases between. Germline CDR1 is MNHEY and CDR2 is SVGAGI. This CDR3 is built from 14 residues. DNA for the CDR3: TGTGCCAGCGCCGAGGGGGTAGGGGATCAGCCCCAGCATTTT. Translating it yields CASAEGVGDQPQHF.

The V and J genes are TRBV5-1 and TRBJ2-7; TRBD2 aligns across 9 bases. CDR3 length equals 13 residues. V was clipped by 0 bases and J by 5 bases; unmatched bases: 0. In germline, CDR1 is SGHRS, CDR2 YFSETQ. DNA for the CDR3: TGCGCCAGCAGCTTGGGACTAGCGGACGAGCAGTACTTC. This codes for CASSLGLADEQYF.